The 17 T cell receptor beta chains below all came from one sample that was sequenced in a study of vaccination and CD4 T cells after COVID-19. Treatment of the sample: roughly 11-day PBMC culture with coronavirus spike peptide pools or control peptides (ViraFEST assay). Antigen specificity for these receptors is unknown. An Oncomine TCR Beta short-read assay was used to sequence the DNA from cultured CD4+ T cells. TCRdb independently ran MiXCR on the PCR reads; one entry per CDR3 protein. The sample consists of 15,000 to 20,000 distinct CDR3 sequences, 56% of them appearing once. Sequencing was carried out using CD4+ T cells from blood, cultured in vitro. The receptors come from a human donor who had recovered from COVID-19.

This clonotype was seen more than once but under ten times. The chain combines TRBV6-2 or TRBV6-3 with TRBJ1-2; D perhaps matches TRBD1 (6 bases). V shed 4 bases and J shed 6 bases, with 12 bases lying between them. The germline V gene has CDR1 MNHEY and CDR2 SVGEGT. This CDR3 has 13 amino acids. The CDR3 spells CASSSRNRDGYTF. The CDR3, as DNA: TGTGCCAGCAGTTCCCGAAACAGGGATGGCTACACCTTC.

This clonotype came up once. The gene calls are TRBV20-1 and TRBJ1-1, with D possibly matching TRBD1 (5 bases). This CDR3 comprises 11 residues. Per the germline V gene, CDR1 is DFQATT and CDR2 is SNEGSKA (reference sequence). The V end was cut by 6 bases, the J end by 5 bases, with 10 bases between. CDR3 DNA: TGCAGTGCAGACAGCCTGACTGAAGCTTTCTTT. It codes for CSADSLTEAFF.

This clonotype was recorded only once. The rearrangement uses TRBV6-1 and TRBJ2-3; 10 positions match TRBD1. Germline CDR1 MNHNS, CDR2 SASEGT. The CDR3 has 17 residues. The junction had 15 bases not matched to a gene; V was cut back by 10 bases and J by 2 bases. The CDR3 nucleotides read TGTGCCACCACTCAAAGGGGCGGGACAGGGGCCACAGATACGCAGTATTTT. It codes for CATTQRGGTGATDTQYF.

J is TRBJ2-7 and V is TRBV20-1; D unclear. Germline V CDR1 and CDR2: DFQATT, SNEGSKA (reference sequence). The CDR3 spans 15 residues. Trimming took 0 bases from V and 1 from J, leaving 13 bases between them. The CDR3 reads CSARDRVGGSYEQYF. The CDR3, as DNA: TGCAGTGCTAGAGATCGGGTGGGTGGGTCCTACGAGCAGTACTTC.

In this sample, this clonotype turned up a few times. V gene TRBV20-1 combines with J gene TRBJ2-7; 10 bases fit TRBD1. The CDR3 loop spans 14 amino acids. The trim removed 6 bases at V and 2 bases at J, leaving 7 bases unmatched. The germline gives CDR1 DFQATT, CDR2 SNEGSKA (reference sequence). The CDR3 spells CSAKRTGGAYEQYF. The CDR3 region has the DNA TGCAGTGCAAAAAGGACAGGGGGAGCCTACGAGCAGTACTTC.

V and J are TRBV7-2 and TRBJ1-5; D gene uncertain. CDR1 is SGHTA and CDR2 is FQGNSA in the germline V gene. The CDR3 consists of 13 residues. The V gene lost 5 bases and the J gene lost 5 bases, with 10 bases spanning the gap. The CDR3 DNA reads as TGTGCCAGCAGCCTCAGGTTCGATCAGCCCCAGCATTTT. This translates into CASSLRFDQPQHF.

The rearrangement uses TRBV28 and TRBJ2-7, with 9 positions matching TRBD1. Germline V lookup: CDR1 MDHEN, CDR2 SYDVKM. This CDR3 is built from 12 residues. Trimming at V came to 9 bases and at J to 4 bases, leaving 4 bases not matched to a gene. This CDR3 is CASGTGHYEQYF. For the CDR3, the DNA is TGTGCCAGTGGGACAGGGCATTACGAGCAGTACTTC.

J is TRBJ2-7 and V is TRBV18; TRBD1 agrees at 7 bases. The CDR3 covers 14 residues. Unmatched junction bases numbered 1, after V lost 2 bases and J lost 0 bases. The germline V gene has CDR1 KGHSH and CDR2 LQKENI. The chain's CDR3 is CASSPGTASYEQYF. In DNA form, the CDR3 reads TGTGCCAGCTCACCAGGGACAGCCTCCTACGAGCAGTACTTC. The whole variable domain, filled in from reference TRBV18 and TRBJ2-7, reads NAGVMQNPRHLVRRRGQEARLRCSPMKGHSHVYWYRQLPEEGLKFMVYLQKENIIDESGMPKERFSAEFPKEGPSILRIQQVVRGDSAAYFCASSPGTASYEQYFGPGTRLTVT.

The chain combines TRBV6-4 with TRBJ2-1, with TRBD1 as a possible D gene (6 bases). V was shortened by 3 bases and J by 0 bases, with 9 bases between the two germline ends. This CDR3 is built from 15 residues. Germline loops: CDR1 MRHNA, CDR2 SNTAGT. The CDR3 coding sequence is TGTGCCAGCAGTGAAGGGGGTAGCTCCTACAATGAGCAGTTCTTC. This encodes CASSEGGSSYNEQFF.

This clonotype was observed a few times. This chain links TRBV6-1 with TRBJ1-2; 9 bases map to TRBD1. Germline loops: CDR1 MNHNS, CDR2 SASEGT. The CDR3 consists of 14 residues. Trimming cost V 4 bases and J 2 bases; bases outside gene matches: 2. The DNA of the CDR3 is TGTGCCAGCAGTGGGGGGACAGGGAACTATGGCTACACCTTC. It specifies CASSGGTGNYGYTF.

The V call is TRBV11-3, the J call TRBJ2-5, with 7 bases aligning to TRBD1. CDR3 length: 14 amino acids. V shed 1 base and J 5 bases; nucleotides not matched to a gene: 4. In germline, CDR1 is SGHNT, CDR2 YENEEA. The CDR3: CASSLGGTEETQYF. The CDR3 DNA sequence: TGTGCCAGCAGCTTAGGTGGGACAGAGGAGACCCAGTACTTC. The full variable domain, in which reference TRBV11-3 and TRBJ2-5 provide the parts outside the CDR3, is EAGVVQSPRYKIIEKKQPVAFWCNPISGHNTLYWYLQNLGQGPELLIRYENEEAVDDSQLPKDRFSAERLKGVDSTLKIQPAELGDSAVYLCASSLGGTEETQYFGPGTRLLVL.

The gene calls are TRBV3-1 and TRBJ1-1; no definite D call. V lost 1 base and J lost 6, with 9 bases in between. This CDR3 spans 13 amino acids. Germline V gene data show CDR1 as LGHDT and CDR2 as YNNKEL (reference sequence). CDR3 DNA: TGTGCCAGCAGCCAAGGGGGTGACGCTGAAGCTTTCTTT. Its translation is CASSQGGDAEAFF.

This clonotype appeared a few times. This rearrangement joins TRBV6-1 to TRBJ1-2; D is unresolved. CDR1 is MNHNS, CDR2 SASEGT, per germline. Trimming shortened V by 7 bases and J by 3 bases, and 12 bases separated the two germline ends. The CDR3 has 13 amino acids. The CDR3: CASTYDTDYGYTF. In DNA, the CDR3 is TGTGCCAGCACCTACGACACAGACTATGGCTACACCTTC.

The V call is TRBV25-1, the J call TRBJ2-1; D may correspond to TRBD1 or TRBD2 (5 bases each). V was clipped by 8 bases and J by 9 bases, with 20 bases between them. CDR1 and CDR2 from the germline V gene are MGHDK and SYGVNS. There are 14 residues in the CDR3. The CDR3 DNA reads as TGTGCCAGCGCCGGGACGAGAGGGTATGGTGAGCAGTTCTTC. It yields the protein CASAGTRGYGEQFF.

This chain connects TRBV20-1 to TRBJ2-7; D is uncertain. The CDR3 covers 14 residues. Trimming took off 0 bases at V and 5 bases at J, with 14 bases between the two ends. Germline V gene lookup returns CDR1 DFQATT and CDR2 SNEGSKA (reference sequence). The CDR3 protein is CSARDRSTRNEQYF. The CDR3 DNA reads as TGCAGTGCTAGAGATAGGTCGACCAGGAACGAGCAGTACTTC.

The chain links TRBV25-1 to TRBJ1-2; D is possibly TRBD1 (6 bases). The CDR3 is 14 residues long. Trimming left V 8 bases short and J 3 bases short, with 16 bases between. CDR1 MGHDK and CDR2 SYGVNS come from the germline V gene. In nucleotides, the CDR3 is TGTGCCAGCTCGCGGGGGGGGGCGGACTATGGCTACACCTTC. Protein sequence: CASSRGGADYGYTF.

The J gene is TRBJ1-4, the V gene TRBV2, with D possibly TRBD1 on 5 matching bases. The CDR3 is 15 amino acids. The germline gives CDR1 SNHLY, CDR2 FYNNEI. The V end lost 4 bases, the J end lost 4 bases, and 13 bases lay between the germline ends. CDR3 nucleotide sequence: TGTGCCAGCAGTGTTCTGCGAGGGGATAATGAAAAACTGTTTTTT. Amino acids: CASSVLRGDNEKLFF.